The clone carrying this T cell receptor (beta chain) was counted between two and nine times. Authors' analysis steps: For nucleated cells, counts were estimated from reference gene primer amplification. The assay was immunoSEQ multiplex PCR, and TCRdb's table has in-frame clones only and misses some. V and J calls and clone size are as listed in that table; D and trimming were resolved from the DNA. The sample holds roughly 270,000 clones; approximately 85% are singletons and the top ten take 4% to 6%. This record belongs to a study of blood T cell repertoires in COVID-19. Across the study: Sites in the United States, Italy and Spain provided acute and convalescent COVID-19 samples.

CDR1 LGHNT and CDR2 FRNRAP come from the germline V gene. This CDR3 contains 15 residues. The V end was cut by 6 bases, the J end by 9 bases, with 23 bases between. Specimen: peripheral blood. The V gene is TRBV12-5, the J gene TRBJ1-1; D unresolved. This receptor was taken from a man aged 50 to 60 with active or convalescent COVID-19. The CDR3 DNA reads as TGTGCTAGTGGCCTCACCGGGTCGTCCTCCCCCAAAGCTTTCTTT. Translating gives CASGLTGSSSPKAFF.